A few counts support the clone carrying this TCR beta chain. What it binds is unknown. This record comes from a study of identical twins. TCRdb used MiXCR to reprocess the 5' RACE reads, holding one entry per CDR3 protein. The data hold hundreds of thousands of distinct CDR3 sequences, with under 8.5% observed a single time. Findings and caveats of the study: There was more out-of-frame TCR alpha sharing in monozygotic twins than models estimated. Conclusions came from cross-sectional statistical analysis, not from following the same donors. The abundant beta clonotypes from cord blood had fewer insertions, and memory repertoires had none of this.

The length of the CDR3 is 15 residues. Germline assignment: CDR1 LGHDT and CDR2 YNNKEL (reference sequence). V was cut by 1 base and J by 7 bases, with 14 bases left in between. These same records also appear under a second study, on yellow fever vaccine responses in identical twins. That source adds: Twins' vaccine T cell response reportedly gave the appearance of partial convergence and partial personalization.

The gene calls are TRBV3-1 and TRBJ2-1, with D unresolved. Sequenced: PBMCs. This clonotype was sampled from a young woman in good health. CDR3 loop: CASSQGSVGPNEQFF. CDR3 nucleotide sequence: TGTGCCAGCAGCCAAGGTAGTGTCGGCCCGAATGAGCAGTTCTTC.